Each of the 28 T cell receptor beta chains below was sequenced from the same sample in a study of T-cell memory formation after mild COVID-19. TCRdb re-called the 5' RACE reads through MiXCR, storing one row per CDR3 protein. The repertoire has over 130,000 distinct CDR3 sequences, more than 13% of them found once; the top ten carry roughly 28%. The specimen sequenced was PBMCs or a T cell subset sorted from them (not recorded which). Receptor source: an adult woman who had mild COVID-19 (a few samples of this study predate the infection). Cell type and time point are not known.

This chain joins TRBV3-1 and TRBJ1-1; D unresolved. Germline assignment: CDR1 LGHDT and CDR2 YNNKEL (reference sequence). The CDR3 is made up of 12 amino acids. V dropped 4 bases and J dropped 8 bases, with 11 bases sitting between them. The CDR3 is CASSLRGGEAFF. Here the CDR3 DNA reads TGTGCCAGCAGCCTAAGAGGAGGGGAAGCTTTCTTT.

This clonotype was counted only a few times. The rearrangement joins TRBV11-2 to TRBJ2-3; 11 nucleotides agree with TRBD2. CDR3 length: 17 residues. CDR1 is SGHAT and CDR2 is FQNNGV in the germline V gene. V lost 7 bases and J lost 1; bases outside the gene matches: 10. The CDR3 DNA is TGTGCCAGCATCGATCTAGCGGGGGGACGGGGCACAGATACGCAGTATTTT. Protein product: CASIDLAGGRGTDTQYF.

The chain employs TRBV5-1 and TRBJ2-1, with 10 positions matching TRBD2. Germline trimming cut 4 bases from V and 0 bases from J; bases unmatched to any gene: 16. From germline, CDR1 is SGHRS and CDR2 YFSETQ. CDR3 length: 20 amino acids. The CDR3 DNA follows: TGCGCCAGCAGCCCCATACTCATGCTAGCGGGGGACAGCTCCTACAATGAGCAGTTCTTC. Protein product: CASSPILMLAGDSSYNEQFF.

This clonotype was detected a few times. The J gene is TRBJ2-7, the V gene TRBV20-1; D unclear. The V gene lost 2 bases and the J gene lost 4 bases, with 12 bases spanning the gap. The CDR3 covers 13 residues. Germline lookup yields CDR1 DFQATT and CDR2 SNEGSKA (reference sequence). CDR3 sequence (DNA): TGCAGTGCTAGAAGGGATTCCTCTTACGAGCAGTACTTC. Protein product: CSARRDSSYEQYF.

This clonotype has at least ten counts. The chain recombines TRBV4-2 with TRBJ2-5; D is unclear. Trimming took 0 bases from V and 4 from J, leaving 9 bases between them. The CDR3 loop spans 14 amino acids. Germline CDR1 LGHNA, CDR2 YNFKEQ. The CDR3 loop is CASSQEGPTETQYF. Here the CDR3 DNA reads TGTGCCAGCAGCCAAGAAGGTCCAACAGAGACCCAGTACTTC.

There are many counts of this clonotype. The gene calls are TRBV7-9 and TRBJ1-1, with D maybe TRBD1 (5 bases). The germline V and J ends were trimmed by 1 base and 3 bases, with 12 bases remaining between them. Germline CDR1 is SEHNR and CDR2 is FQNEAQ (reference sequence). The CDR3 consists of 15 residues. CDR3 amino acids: CASSLGQTTYTEAFF. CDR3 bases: TGTGCCAGCAGCTTAGGACAGACTACCTACACTGAAGCTTTCTTT.

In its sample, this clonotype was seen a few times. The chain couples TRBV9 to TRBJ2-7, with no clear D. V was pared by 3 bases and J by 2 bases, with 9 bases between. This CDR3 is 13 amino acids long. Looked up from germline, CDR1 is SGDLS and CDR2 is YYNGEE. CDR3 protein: CASSGTLAYEQYF. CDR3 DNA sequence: TGTGCCAGCAGCGGGACGCTTGCCTACGAGCAGTACTTC.

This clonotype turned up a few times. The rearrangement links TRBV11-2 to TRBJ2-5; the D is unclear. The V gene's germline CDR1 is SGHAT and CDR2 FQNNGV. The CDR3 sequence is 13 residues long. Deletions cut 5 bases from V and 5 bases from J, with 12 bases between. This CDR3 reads CASSPRWYETQYF. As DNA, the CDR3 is TGTGCCAGCAGCCCCCGATGGTACGAGACCCAGTACTTC. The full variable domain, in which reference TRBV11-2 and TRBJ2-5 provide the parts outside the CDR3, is EAGVAQSPRYKIIEKRQSVAFWCNPISGHATLYWYQQILGQGPKLLIQFQNNGVVDDSQLPKDRFSAERLKGVDSTLKIQPAKLEDSAVYLCASSPRWYETQYFGPGTRLLVL.

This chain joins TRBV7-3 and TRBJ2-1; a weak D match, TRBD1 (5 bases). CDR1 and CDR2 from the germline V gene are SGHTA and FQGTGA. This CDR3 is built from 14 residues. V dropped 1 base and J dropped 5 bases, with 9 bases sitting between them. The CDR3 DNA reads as TGTGCCAGCAGCTTAAGGTCCAGGGACAATGAGCAGTTCTTC. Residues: CASSLRSRDNEQFF.

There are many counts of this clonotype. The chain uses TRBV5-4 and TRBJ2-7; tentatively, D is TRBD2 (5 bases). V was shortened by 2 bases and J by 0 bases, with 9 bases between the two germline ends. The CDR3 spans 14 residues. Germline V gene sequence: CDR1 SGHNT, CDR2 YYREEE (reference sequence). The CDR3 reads CASSFRGNSYEQYF. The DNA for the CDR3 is TGTGCCAGCAGCTTTCGGGGAAACTCCTACGAGCAGTACTTC.

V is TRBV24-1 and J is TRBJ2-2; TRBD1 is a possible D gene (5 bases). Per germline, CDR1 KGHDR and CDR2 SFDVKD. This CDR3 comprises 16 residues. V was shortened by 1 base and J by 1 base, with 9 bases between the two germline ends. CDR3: CATSDLKGLNTGELFF. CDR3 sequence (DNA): TGTGCCACCAGTGATTTAAAGGGGCTGAACACCGGGGAGCTGTTTTTT.

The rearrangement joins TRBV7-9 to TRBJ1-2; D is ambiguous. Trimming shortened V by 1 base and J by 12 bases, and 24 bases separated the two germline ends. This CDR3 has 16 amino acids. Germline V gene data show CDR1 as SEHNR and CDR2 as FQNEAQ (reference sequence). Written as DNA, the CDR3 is TGTGCCAGCAGCTTAGTATCAGGAGCTTTTGCGGAGGAAAACACCTTC. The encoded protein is CASSLVSGAFAEENTF.

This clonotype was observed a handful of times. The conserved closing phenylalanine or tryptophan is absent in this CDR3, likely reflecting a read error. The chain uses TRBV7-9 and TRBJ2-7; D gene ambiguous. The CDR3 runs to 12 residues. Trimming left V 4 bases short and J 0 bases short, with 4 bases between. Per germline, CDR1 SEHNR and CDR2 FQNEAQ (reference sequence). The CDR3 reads CASSSLSYEQYL. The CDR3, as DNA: TGTGCCAGCAGCTCCCTCTCCTACGAGCAGTACTTA.

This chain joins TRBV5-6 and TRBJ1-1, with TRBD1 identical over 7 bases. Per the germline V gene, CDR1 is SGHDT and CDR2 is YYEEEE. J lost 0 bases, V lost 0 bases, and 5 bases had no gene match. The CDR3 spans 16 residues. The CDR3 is CASSLETGNMNTEAFF. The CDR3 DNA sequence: TGTGCCAGCAGCTTGGAGACAGGGAACATGAACACTGAAGCTTTCTTT.

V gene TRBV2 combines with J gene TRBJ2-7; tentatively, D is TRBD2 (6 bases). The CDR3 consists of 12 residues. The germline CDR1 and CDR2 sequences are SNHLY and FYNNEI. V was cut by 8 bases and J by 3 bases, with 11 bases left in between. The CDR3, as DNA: TGTGCCAGCCTAGGGGAGGACTACGAGCAGTACTTC. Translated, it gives CASLGEDYEQYF.

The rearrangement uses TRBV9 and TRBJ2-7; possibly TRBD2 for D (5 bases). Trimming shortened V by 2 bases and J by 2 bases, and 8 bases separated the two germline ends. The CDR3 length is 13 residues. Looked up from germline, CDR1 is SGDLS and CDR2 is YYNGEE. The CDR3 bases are TGTGCCAGCAGCGTGACGACTACCTACGAGCAGTACTTC. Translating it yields CASSVTTTYEQYF.

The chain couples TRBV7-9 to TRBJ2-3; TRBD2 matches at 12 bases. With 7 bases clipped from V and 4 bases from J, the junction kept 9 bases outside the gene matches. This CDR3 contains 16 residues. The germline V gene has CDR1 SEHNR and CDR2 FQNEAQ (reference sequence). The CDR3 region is CASTRPSGGEADTQYF. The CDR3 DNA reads TGTGCCAGCACCCGACCTAGCGGGGGGGAGGCAGATACGCAGTATTTT.

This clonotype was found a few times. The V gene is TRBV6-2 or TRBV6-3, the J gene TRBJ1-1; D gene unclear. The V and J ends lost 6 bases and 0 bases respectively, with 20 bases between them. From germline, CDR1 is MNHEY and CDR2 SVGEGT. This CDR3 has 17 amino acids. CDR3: CASSQIGGIRMNTEAFF. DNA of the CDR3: TGTGCCAGCAGCCAGATTGGAGGGATACGAATGAACACTGAAGCTTTCTTT.

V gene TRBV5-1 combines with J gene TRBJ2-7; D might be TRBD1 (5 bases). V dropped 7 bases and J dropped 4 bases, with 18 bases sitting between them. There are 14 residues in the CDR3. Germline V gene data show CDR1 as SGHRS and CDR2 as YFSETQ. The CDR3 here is CASRRLGQGYEQYF. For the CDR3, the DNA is TGCGCCAGCCGCCGGTTAGGACAAGGGTACGAGCAGTACTTC.

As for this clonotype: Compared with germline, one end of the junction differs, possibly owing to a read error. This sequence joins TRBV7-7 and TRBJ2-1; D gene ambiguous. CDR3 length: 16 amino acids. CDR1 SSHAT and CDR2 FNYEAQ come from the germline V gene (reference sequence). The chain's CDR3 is CASSFRTAGSYNEQFF. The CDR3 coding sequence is TGTGCTAGCAGCTTTCGAACGGCAGGCTCCTACAATGAGCAGTTCTTC. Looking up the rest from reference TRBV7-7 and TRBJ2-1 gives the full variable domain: GAGVSQSPRYKVTKRGQDVTLRCDPISSHATLYWYQQALGQGPEFLTYFNYEAQPDKSGLPSDRFSAERPEGSISTLTIQRTEQRDSAMYRCASSFRTAGSYNEQFFGPGTRLTVL.

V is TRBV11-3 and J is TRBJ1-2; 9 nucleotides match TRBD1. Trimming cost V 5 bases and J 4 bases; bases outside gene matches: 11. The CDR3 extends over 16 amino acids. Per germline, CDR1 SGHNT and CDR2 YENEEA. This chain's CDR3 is CASSDLTWDRVYGYTF. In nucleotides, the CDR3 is TGTGCCAGCAGCGACCTTACATGGGACAGGGTCTATGGCTACACCTTC.

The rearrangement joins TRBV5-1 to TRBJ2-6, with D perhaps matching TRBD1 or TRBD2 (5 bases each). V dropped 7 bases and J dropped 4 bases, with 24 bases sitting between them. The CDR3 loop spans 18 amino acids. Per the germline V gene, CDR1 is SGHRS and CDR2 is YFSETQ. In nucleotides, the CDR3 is TGCGCCAGCCATGTGACGAGGGGCCTTTCCCTCGGGGCCAACGTCCTGACTTTC. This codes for CASHVTRGLSLGANVLTF.

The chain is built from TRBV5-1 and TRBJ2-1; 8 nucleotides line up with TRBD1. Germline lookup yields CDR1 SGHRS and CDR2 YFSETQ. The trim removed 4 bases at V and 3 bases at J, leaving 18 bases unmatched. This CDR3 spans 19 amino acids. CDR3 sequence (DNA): TGCGCCAGCAGCAGCACCTATCAAGGACAGGGCAGCCTCTACAATGAGCAGTTCTTC. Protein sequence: CASSSTYQGQGSLYNEQFF.

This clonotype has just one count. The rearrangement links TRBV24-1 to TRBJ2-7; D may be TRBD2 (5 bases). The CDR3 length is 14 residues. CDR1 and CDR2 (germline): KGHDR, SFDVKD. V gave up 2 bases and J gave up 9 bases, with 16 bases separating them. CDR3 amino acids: CATSDSSGVFGQYF. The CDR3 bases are TGTGCCACCAGTGATTCATCCGGGGTGTTCGGGCAGTACTTC.

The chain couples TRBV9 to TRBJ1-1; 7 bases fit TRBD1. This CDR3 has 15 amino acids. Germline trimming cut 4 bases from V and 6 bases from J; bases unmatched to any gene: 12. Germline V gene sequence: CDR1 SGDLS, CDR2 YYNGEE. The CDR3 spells CASSLWDSPGPEAFF. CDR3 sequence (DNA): TGTGCCAGCAGCCTATGGGACAGCCCGGGCCCTGAAGCTTTCTTT.

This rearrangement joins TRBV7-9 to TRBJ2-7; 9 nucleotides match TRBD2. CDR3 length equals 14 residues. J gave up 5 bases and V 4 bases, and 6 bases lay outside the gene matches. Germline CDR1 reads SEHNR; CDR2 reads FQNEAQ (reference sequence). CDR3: CASSSGTSWDEQYF. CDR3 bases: TGTGCCAGCAGCTCGGGGACTAGCTGGGACGAGCAGTACTTC.

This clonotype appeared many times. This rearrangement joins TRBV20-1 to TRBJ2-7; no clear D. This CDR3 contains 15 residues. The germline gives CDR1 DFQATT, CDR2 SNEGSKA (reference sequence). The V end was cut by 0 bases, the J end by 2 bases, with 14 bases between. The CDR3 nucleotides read TGCAGTGCTAGAGACGGAGCGACTGCAACCTACGAGCAGTACTTC. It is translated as CSARDGATATYEQYF.

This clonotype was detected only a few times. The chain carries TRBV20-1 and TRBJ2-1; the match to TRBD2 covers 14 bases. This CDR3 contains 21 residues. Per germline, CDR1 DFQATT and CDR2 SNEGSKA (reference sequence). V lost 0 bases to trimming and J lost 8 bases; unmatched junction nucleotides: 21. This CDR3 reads CSARELTTGLAGEGSSYEQFF. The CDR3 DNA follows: TGCAGTGCTAGAGAACTTACTACGGGACTAGCGGGAGAAGGTAGCAGTTATGAGCAGTTCTTC.